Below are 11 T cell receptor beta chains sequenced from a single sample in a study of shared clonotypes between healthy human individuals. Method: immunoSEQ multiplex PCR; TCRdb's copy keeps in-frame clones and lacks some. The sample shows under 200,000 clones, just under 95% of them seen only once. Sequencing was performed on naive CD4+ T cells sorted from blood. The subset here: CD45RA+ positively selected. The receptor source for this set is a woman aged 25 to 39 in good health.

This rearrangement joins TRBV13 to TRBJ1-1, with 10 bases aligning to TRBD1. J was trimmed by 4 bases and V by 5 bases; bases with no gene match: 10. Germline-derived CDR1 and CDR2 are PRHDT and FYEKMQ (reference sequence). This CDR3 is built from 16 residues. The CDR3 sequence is CASSLWDRGFRTEAFF. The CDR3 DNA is TGTGCCAGCAGCCTTTGGGACAGGGGCTTTCGCACTGAAGCTTTCTTT.

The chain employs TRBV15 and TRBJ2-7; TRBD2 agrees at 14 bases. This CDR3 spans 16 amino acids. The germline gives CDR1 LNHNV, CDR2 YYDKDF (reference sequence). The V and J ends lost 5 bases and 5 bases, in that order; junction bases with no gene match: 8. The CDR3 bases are TGTGCCACCAGCGGAGGGACTAGCGGGAGTGTCGACGAGCAGTACTTC. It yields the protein CATSGGTSGSVDEQYF.

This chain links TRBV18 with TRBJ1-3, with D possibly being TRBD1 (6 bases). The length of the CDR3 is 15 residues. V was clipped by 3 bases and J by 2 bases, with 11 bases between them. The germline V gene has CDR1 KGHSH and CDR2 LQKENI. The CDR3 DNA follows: TGTGCCAGCTCACCCTCGACAGGTCCTGGAAACACCATATATTTT. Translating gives CASSPSTGPGNTIYF.

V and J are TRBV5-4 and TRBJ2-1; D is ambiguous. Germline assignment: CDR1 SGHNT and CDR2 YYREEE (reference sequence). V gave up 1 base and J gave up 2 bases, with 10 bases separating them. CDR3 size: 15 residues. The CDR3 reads CASSLFRPAYNEQFF. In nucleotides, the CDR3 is TGTGCCAGCAGCTTGTTCCGACCAGCCTACAATGAGCAGTTCTTC.

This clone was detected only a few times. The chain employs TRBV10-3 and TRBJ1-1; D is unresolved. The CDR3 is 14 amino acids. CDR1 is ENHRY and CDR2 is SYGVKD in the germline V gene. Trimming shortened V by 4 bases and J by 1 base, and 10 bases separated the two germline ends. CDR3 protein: CAISVSIANTEAFF. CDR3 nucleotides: TGTGCCATCAGTGTGAGCATTGCGAACACTGAAGCTTTCTTT.

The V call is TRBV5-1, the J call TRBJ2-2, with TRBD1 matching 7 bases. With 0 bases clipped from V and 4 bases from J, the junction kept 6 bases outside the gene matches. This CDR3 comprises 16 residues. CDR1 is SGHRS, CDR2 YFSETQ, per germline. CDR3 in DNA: TGCGCCAGCAGCTTGGCCCAGGGGGTGGTCACCGGGGAGCTGTTTTTT. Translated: CASSLAQGVVTGELFF. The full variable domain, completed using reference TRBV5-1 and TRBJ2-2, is KAGVTQTPRYLIKTRGQQVTLSCSPISGHRSVSWYQQTPGQGLQFLFEYFSETQRNKGNFPGRFSGRQFSNSRSEMNVSTLELGDSALYLCASSLAQGVVTGELFFGEGSRLTVL.

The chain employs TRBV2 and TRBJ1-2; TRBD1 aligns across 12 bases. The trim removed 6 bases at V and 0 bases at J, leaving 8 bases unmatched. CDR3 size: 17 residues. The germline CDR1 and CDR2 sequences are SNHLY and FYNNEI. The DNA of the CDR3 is TGTGCCAGCAGGCCGGGACAGGGGGCCGGAGCTAACTATGGCTACACCTTC. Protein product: CASRPGQGAGANYGYTF.

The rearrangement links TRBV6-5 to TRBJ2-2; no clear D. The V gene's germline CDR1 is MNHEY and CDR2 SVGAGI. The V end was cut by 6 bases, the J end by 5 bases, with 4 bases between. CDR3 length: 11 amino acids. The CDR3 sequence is CASRSTGELFF. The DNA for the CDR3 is TGTGCCAGCAGAAGTACCGGGGAGCTGTTTTTT.

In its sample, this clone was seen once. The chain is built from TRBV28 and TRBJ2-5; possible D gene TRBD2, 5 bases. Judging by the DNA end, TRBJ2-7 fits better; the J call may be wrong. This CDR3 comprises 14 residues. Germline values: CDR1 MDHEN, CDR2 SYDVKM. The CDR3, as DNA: TGTGCCAGCAGTTTTACTAGTGCGGCCTACGAGCAGTACTTC. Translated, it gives CASSFTSAAYEQYF.

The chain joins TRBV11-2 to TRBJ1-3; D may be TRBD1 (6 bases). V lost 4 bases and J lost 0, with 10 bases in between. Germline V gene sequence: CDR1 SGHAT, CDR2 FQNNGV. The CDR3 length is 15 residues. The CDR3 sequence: CASSSKGGSGNTIYF. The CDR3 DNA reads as TGTGCCAGCAGCTCCAAAGGGGGCTCTGGAAACACCATATATTTT.

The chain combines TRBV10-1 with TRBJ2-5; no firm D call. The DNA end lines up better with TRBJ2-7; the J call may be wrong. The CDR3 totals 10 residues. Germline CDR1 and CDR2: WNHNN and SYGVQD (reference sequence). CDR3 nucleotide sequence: TGCGCCAGCTGGCAATACGAGCAGTACTTC. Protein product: CASWQYEQYF.